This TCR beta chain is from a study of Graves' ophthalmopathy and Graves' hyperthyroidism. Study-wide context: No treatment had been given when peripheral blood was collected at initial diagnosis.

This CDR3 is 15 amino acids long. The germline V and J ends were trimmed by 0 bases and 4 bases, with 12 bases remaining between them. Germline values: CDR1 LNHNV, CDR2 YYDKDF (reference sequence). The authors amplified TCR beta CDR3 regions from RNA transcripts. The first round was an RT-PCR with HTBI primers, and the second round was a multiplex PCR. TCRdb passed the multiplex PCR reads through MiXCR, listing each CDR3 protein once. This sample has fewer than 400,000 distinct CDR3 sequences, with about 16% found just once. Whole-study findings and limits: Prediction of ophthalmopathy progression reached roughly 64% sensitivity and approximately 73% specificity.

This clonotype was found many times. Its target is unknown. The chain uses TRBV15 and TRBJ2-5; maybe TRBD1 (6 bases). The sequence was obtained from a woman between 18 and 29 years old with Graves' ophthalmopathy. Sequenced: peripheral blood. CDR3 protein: CATSREHRAAETQYF. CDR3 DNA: TGTGCCACCAGCAGAGAACACAGGGCGGCAGAGACCCAGTACTTC. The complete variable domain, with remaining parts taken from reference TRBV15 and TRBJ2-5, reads DAMVIQNPRYQVTQFGKPVTLSCSQTLNHNVMYWYQQKSSQAPKLLFHYYDKDFNNEADTPDNFQSRRPNTSFCFLDIRSPGLGDTAMYLCATSREHRAAETQYFGPGTRLLVL.